This TCR beta chain originates from a study of yellow fever vaccine responses in identical twins. Findings and limits, study-wide: Vaccine-induced T cell responses in twins were reportedly observed to appear partly convergent, partly personalized.

TCRdb passed the RT-PCR reads through MiXCR, listing each CDR3 protein once. Of under 20,000 distinct CDR3 sequences listed, 55% to 70% are singletons. V was shortened by 4 bases and J by 7 bases, with 13 bases between the two germline ends. This CDR3 region has 13 residues. Turning to this clonotype: Its antigen is unidentified.

The source of this sequence is a young woman who received the yellow fever vaccine. V usage is TRBV23-1 and J usage is TRBJ1-2; unclear D gene. TRBV23-1 is known as an ORF, though its function is uncertain. This material consisted of T cells from blood (PBMCs), unsorted or a sorted subset (not recorded which), taken before or after yellow fever vaccination (not recorded which). CDR3 sequence (DNA): TGCGCCAGCAGTCGGAAGAAAGACTGTGGCTACACCTTC. Residues: CASSRKKDCGYTF.